The next 26 T cell receptor beta chains were all read from a single sample in a study of T cells after yellow fever vaccination. MiXCR, applied by TCRdb to the 5' RACE reads, yields one record per CDR3 protein. The repertoire holds 500,000 to 650,000 distinct CDR3 sequences, with more than 9% as singletons. The input for sequencing was PBMCs, taken on the day of the yellow fever booster vaccination. The receptors here all came from a man between 25 and 39 years old who received the YFV17D yellow fever vaccine.

The chain employs TRBV9 and TRBJ1-3; maybe TRBD1 (6 bases). The V gene lost 4 bases and the J gene lost 2 bases, with 19 bases spanning the gap. The CDR3 runs to 17 residues. Germline CDR1 is SGDLS and CDR2 is YYNGEE. CDR3 bases: TGTGCCAGCAGCTCTCCCCGGACAGACCAAACTGGAAACACCATATATTTT. Translating it yields CASSSPRTDQTGNTIYF.

This clonotype was seen a few times. This chain joins TRBV15 and TRBJ2-1; no firm D call. Germline CDR1 is LNHNV and CDR2 is YYDKDF (reference sequence). CDR3 length equals 14 residues. V was cut by 5 bases and J by 3 bases, with 11 bases left in between. DNA of the CDR3: TGTGCCACCAGCGGTTTTAACGGCTACAATGAGCAGTTCTTC. Translating it yields CATSGFNGYNEQFF.

This clonotype was recorded at least ten times. The gene calls are TRBV4-3 and TRBJ2-3; 7 nucleotides align to TRBD1. V dropped 4 bases and J dropped 2; count of bases not matched to a gene: 3. Germline loops: CDR1 LGHNA, CDR2 YSLEER. This CDR3 contains 14 residues. CDR3 residues: CASSPGQLTDTQYF. The CDR3 bases are TGCGCCAGCAGCCCGGGACAGCTCACAGATACGCAGTATTTT.

The chain combines TRBV5-1 with TRBJ2-5; D perhaps matches TRBD1 (6 bases). CDR3 size: 21 residues. Germline CDR1 SGHRS, CDR2 YFSETQ. Trimming took off 6 bases at V and 4 bases at J, with 37 bases between the two ends. CDR3 sequence (DNA): TGCGCCAGCAAACCGCAGCTTGGAGATGATGTCCAGGGGACGGGCGCAGAGACCCAGTACTTC. Its protein product is CASKPQLGDDVQGTGAETQYF.

This clonotype appeared many times. The J gene is TRBJ2-7, the V gene TRBV19; D unclear. Germline assignment: CDR1 LNHDA and CDR2 SQIVND (reference sequence). V dropped 3 bases and J dropped 6 bases, with 15 bases sitting between them. The CDR3 is 14 amino acids. CDR3: CASSIGQPESEQYF. In nucleotides, the CDR3 is TGTGCCAGTAGTATCGGGCAGCCGGAGAGCGAGCAGTACTTC.

V is TRBV4-2 and J is TRBJ2-7, with TRBD2 as a possible D gene (6 bases). The germline gives CDR1 LGHNA, CDR2 YNFKEQ. CDR3 length: 17 residues. Trimming stripped 1 base from V and 4 bases from J, with 20 bases between. CDR3 coding DNA: TGTGCCAGCAGCCAAGTTTTTATTGCGGGAACTGCGTACGAGCAGTACTTC. Translation: CASSQVFIAGTAYEQYF.

This clonotype was picked up many times. The chain carries TRBV6-1 and TRBJ2-2, with 11 bases that match TRBD2. Germline V gives CDR1 MNHNS, CDR2 SASEGT. V gave up 6 bases and J gave up 1 base; unmatched junction bases: 4. This CDR3 contains 16 residues. The CDR3 bases are TGTGCCAGCAGCAGCCTAGCGGGAGGGAACACCGGGGAGCTGTTTTTT. Protein: CASSSLAGGNTGELFF.

This clonotype has only a few counts. The CDR3 DNA is TGTGCCAGCAGTTCCCCCAATAACTATGGCTACACCTTC. It yields the protein CASSSPNNYGYTF. The chain recombines TRBV12-3 or TRBV12-4 with TRBJ1-2; D gene ambiguous. With 4 bases removed from V and 1 base from J, the gap between germline ends came to 7 bases. This CDR3 has 13 amino acids.

The CDR3 here is CASSSTGFHEQYF. CDR3 DNA sequence: TGTGCCAGCAGTTCCACAGGGTTCCACGAGCAGTACTTC. The rearrangement uses TRBV27 and TRBJ2-7; the D gene is possibly TRBD1 (6 bases). The CDR3 sequence is 13 residues long. Germline-derived CDR1 and CDR2 are MNHEY and SMNVEV (reference sequence). The V and J ends lost 4 bases and 5 bases respectively, with 12 bases between them.

This clonotype occurred a few times. This chain connects TRBV7-2 to TRBJ2-2; D is ambiguous. The V end was cut by 4 bases, the J end by 4 bases, with 10 bases between. The CDR3 length is 14 residues. The V gene's germline CDR1 is SGHTA and CDR2 FQGNSA. CDR3: CASSSDWLTGELFF. CDR3 in DNA: TGTGCCAGCAGCTCAGACTGGCTCACCGGGGAGCTGTTTTTT.

This clonotype was seen a handful of times. The chain uses TRBV27 and TRBJ2-5; D remains unclear. Germline V gives CDR1 MNHEY, CDR2 SMNVEV (reference sequence). The CDR3 is 15 amino acids. V was cut by 0 bases and J by 4 bases, with 12 bases left in between. The CDR3 nucleotides read TGTGCCAGCAGTTTATCGCCAATATCGGTAGAGACCCAGTACTTC. The encoded protein is CASSLSPISVETQYF.

This clonotype occurred many times. The chain combines TRBV14 with TRBJ2-1; 13 nucleotides line up with TRBD2. The CDR3 runs to 13 residues. V was clipped by 4 bases and J by 13 bases; unmatched bases: 4. Germline V gives CDR1 SGHDN, CDR2 FVKESK. Written as DNA, the CDR3 is TGTGCCAGCAGCCCACGGACTAGCGGGAGACAGTTCTTC. It is translated as CASSPRTSGRQFF.

This clonotype has more than one count but fewer than ten. Written as DNA, the CDR3 is TGCGCCAGCAGCTTGGGCCTCAGAACCTACGAGCAGTACTTC. It translates to CASSLGLRTYEQYF. The rearrangement joins TRBV5-1 to TRBJ2-7; D unresolved. This CDR3 is built from 14 residues. V lost 0 bases, J lost 2 bases, and 9 bases lay in between. From germline, CDR1 is SGHRS and CDR2 YFSETQ.

The chain links TRBV4-2 to TRBJ2-1, with D maybe TRBD2 (5 bases). The V and J ends lost 0 bases and 12 bases respectively, with 12 bases between them. This CDR3 is built from 13 residues. Germline CDR1 LGHNA, CDR2 YNFKEQ. CDR3 sequence: CASSQDLREGQFF. The CDR3 nucleotides are TGTGCCAGCAGCCAAGATCTCCGGGAAGGGCAGTTCTTC.

The V and J genes are TRBV5-1 and TRBJ2-5; no clear D. The CDR3 contains 16 residues. Trimming left V 4 bases short and J 2 bases short, with 18 bases between. Germline V gene lookup returns CDR1 SGHRS and CDR2 YFSETQ. CDR3 region: CASSELQVFEQETQYF. Here the CDR3 DNA reads TGCGCCAGCAGCGAGTTGCAAGTTTTTGAGCAAGAGACCCAGTACTTC.

This clonotype was seen more than once but under ten times. The V gene is TRBV5-1, the J gene TRBJ2-1; TRBD2 aligns across 8 bases. From germline, CDR1 is SGHRS and CDR2 YFSETQ. The CDR3 sequence is 16 residues long. Trimming at V came to 4 bases and at J to 7 bases, leaving 13 bases not matched to a gene. Here the CDR3 reads CASSPWSGSPRNEQFF. The CDR3 coding sequence is TGCGCCAGCAGCCCGTGGAGCGGGAGTCCCCGGAATGAGCAGTTCTTC.

The CDR3 bases are TGTGCCAGCAGTGCCAAACACACCGGGGAGCTGTTTTTT. This encodes CASSAKHTGELFF. This chain links TRBV25-1 with TRBJ2-2; D remains unclear. CDR3 length: 13 amino acids. Trimming removed 4 bases from V and 3 bases from J, with 6 bases in between. From germline, CDR1 is MGHDK and CDR2 SYGVNS.

This sequence joins TRBV14 and TRBJ2-1; no clear D gene. Trimming shortened V by 4 bases and J by 1 base, and 8 bases separated the two germline ends. Looked up from germline, CDR1 is SGHDN and CDR2 is FVKESK. CDR3 length: 14 amino acids. The CDR3 region is CASSRRVSYNEQFF. DNA for the CDR3: TGTGCCAGCAGCCGTAGGGTTTCCTACAATGAGCAGTTCTTC.

This clonotype was seen more than once but under ten times. The V and J genes are TRBV11-2 and TRBJ2-7, with TRBD2 identical over 7 bases. V shed 2 bases and J 0 bases; nucleotides not matched to a gene: 13. The length of the CDR3 is 18 residues. In germline, CDR1 is SGHAT, CDR2 FQNNGV. The CDR3 loop reads CASSLNSVGGGSSYEQYF. CDR3 in DNA: TGTGCCAGCAGCTTAAATAGTGTCGGCGGGGGAAGCTCCTACGAGCAGTACTTC.

V is TRBV7-2 and J is TRBJ2-7; D possibly corresponds to TRBD2 (6 bases). V lost 7 bases and J lost 2, with 12 bases in between. Germline CDR1 and CDR2: SGHTA and FQGNSA. The CDR3 runs 13 residues. This CDR3 reads CASKSGPTYEQYF. The CDR3 nucleotides are TGTGCCAGCAAAAGCGGGCCTACCTACGAGCAGTACTTC.

The chain has TRBV7-6 and TRBJ2-3, with D hard to call. V lost 5 bases, J lost 5 bases, and 17 bases lay in between. CDR3 length equals 15 residues. From germline, CDR1 is SGHVS and CDR2 FNYEAQ. The CDR3 coding sequence is TGTGCCAGCAGCACAACGAGGAGCCTGGGAGATACGCAGTATTTT. Translated: CASSTTRSLGDTQYF. Supplemented by reference TRBV7-6 and TRBJ2-3, the full variable domain reads GAGVSQSPRYKVTKRGQDVALRCDPISGHVSLYWYRQALGQGPEFLTYFNYEAQQDKSGLPNDRFSAERPEGSISTLTIQRTEQRDSAMYRCASSTTRSLGDTQYFGPGTRLTVL.

DNA of the CDR3: TGTGCCAGCTCACAGGCTAGCGGGACCTACGAGCAGTACTTC. This gives the protein CASSQASGTYEQYF. The chain recombines TRBV18 with TRBJ2-7; 9 positions agree with TRBD2. The CDR3 length is 14 residues. Germline V gene data show CDR1 as KGHSH and CDR2 as LQKENI. V dropped 4 bases and J dropped 2; count of bases not matched to a gene: 3.

This clonotype has just a few counts. This rearrangement joins TRBV3-1 to TRBJ2-1; no clear D gene. V lost 2 bases and J lost 10, with 12 bases in between. This CDR3 comprises 13 residues. Germline values: CDR1 LGHDT, CDR2 YNNKEL (reference sequence). CDR3 nucleotide sequence: TGTGCCAGCAGCCAATACCCCGCGCAGGAGCAGTTCTTC. Protein: CASSQYPAQEQFF.

The chain is built from TRBV9 and TRBJ2-1, with 11 bases fitting TRBD2. The CDR3 has 16 amino acids. In germline, CDR1 is SGDLS, CDR2 YYNGEE. J gave up 8 bases and V 0 bases, and 7 bases lay outside the gene matches. The DNA for the CDR3 is TGTGCCAGCAGCGTAGAACCTAGCGGGAGGTACGATGAGCAGTTCTTC. Translating gives CASSVEPSGRYDEQFF.

The chain recombines TRBV6-5 with TRBJ2-5; a possible D gene is TRBD2 (5 bases). With 1 base removed from V and 5 bases from J, the gap between germline ends came to 11 bases. CDR1 and CDR2 from the germline V gene are MNHEY and SVGAGI. The CDR3 contains 14 residues. This CDR3 is CASSYFAGGETQYF. CDR3 sequence (DNA): TGTGCCAGCAGTTACTTCGCAGGCGGGGAGACCCAGTACTTC.

There are a few counts of this clonotype. The V gene is TRBV28, the J gene TRBJ1-5; no firm D call. Between the trimmed V and J ends, which lost 3 bases and 8 bases, there was a span of 11 bases. The CDR3 totals 13 residues. Per germline, CDR1 MDHEN and CDR2 SYDVKM. CDR3 DNA: TGTGCCAGCAGTTTTAATGAGCTCAAGCCCCAGCATTTT. Protein product: CASSFNELKPQHF.